A selection of T cell receptor beta chains follows, all from one sample in a study of sequential checkpoint blockade in melanoma. Using immunoSEQ multiplex PCR, the repertoire was profiled, and TCRdb retains in-frame clones only, with some absent. The data show roughly 20,000 clones, with under 85% seen just once and around 35% held by the top ten. The specimen comprised CD8+ T cells sorted from blood (inferred from file names), sampled from a patient given nivolumab and ipilimumab in sequence. Receptors were obtained from a human donor with melanoma. Each CDR3 is given with its conserved first and last residue. D genes are given only for firm matches. Size tells how often a clone was seen (once, few, many) or the class of an expanded clone, and some rows leave it out.

d_call: TRBD1
v_call: TRBV27
j_call: TRBJ2-7
clone_size: -
cdr3_nt: TGTGCCAGCACCCGGACAGGGGGCAGATACGAGCAGTACTTC
cdr3_aa: CASTRTGGRYEQYF

d_call: -
v_call: TRBV10-3
j_call: TRBJ2-7
clone_size: -
cdr3_nt: TGTGCCATCAGTGAACGACAGGGAGGTTCCTACGAGCAGTACTTC
cdr3_aa: CAISERQGGSYEQYF

d_call: -
v_call: TRBV6-1
j_call: TRBJ1-4
clone_size: -
cdr3_nt: TGTGCCAGCAGTGGCGGAAGTGAAAAACTGTTTTTT
cdr3_aa: CASSGGSEKLFF

d_call: TRBD1
v_call: TRBV28
j_call: TRBJ1-2
clone_size: large
cdr3_nt: TGTGCCAGCAGTTTTGACAGGGCTAACTATGGCTACACCTTC
cdr3_aa: CASSFDRANYGYTF

d_call: -
v_call: TRBV6-5
j_call: TRBJ2-5
clone_size: once
cdr3_nt: TGTGCCAGCAGTTACACTGGTGTGATAGCACGGGAGCAGTACTTC
cdr3_aa: CASSYTGVIAREQYF

d_call: TRBD2
v_call: TRBV7-6
j_call: TRBJ2-7
clone_size: -
cdr3_nt: TGTGCCAGCAGCCCAGAGGCTAGCGGGGGGGGCTACGAGCAGTACTTC
cdr3_aa: CASSPEASGGGYEQYF

d_call: -
v_call: TRBV11-1
j_call: TRBJ2-7
clone_size: -
cdr3_nt: TGTGCCAGCAGCCAGAGGGGGAGCTCCTACGAGCAGTACTTC
cdr3_aa: CASSQRGSSYEQYF

d_call: TRBD1
v_call: TRBV7-9
j_call: TRBJ2-1
clone_size: -
cdr3_nt: TGTGCCAGCAGCCCCCGACAGGGGGCCAACTACAATGAGCAGTTCTTC
cdr3_aa: CASSPRQGANYNEQFF

d_call: -
v_call: TRBV5-1
j_call: TRBJ2-7
clone_size: -
cdr3_nt: TGCGCCAGCAGCTTGGTGGGCAGAGACGAGCAGTACTTC
cdr3_aa: CASSLVGRDEQYF

d_call: TRBD2
v_call: TRBV7-8
j_call: TRBJ2-7
clone_size: once
cdr3_nt: TGTGCCAGCAGCTTAGGTGAGCGGGGCGAGCAGTACTTC
cdr3_aa: CASSLGERGEQYF

d_call: TRBD1
v_call: TRBV5-6
j_call: TRBJ2-7
clone_size: -
cdr3_nt: TGTGCCAGCAGCAAACGGACAGGGCCGTCATCCTACGAGCAGTACTTC
cdr3_aa: CASSKRTGPSSYEQYF

d_call: -
v_call: TRBV7-9
j_call: TRBJ2-7
clone_size: few
cdr3_nt: TGTGCCAGCAGCACGGGACTTTACGAGCAGTACTTC
cdr3_aa: CASSTGLYEQYF

d_call: -
v_call: TRBV6-6
j_call: TRBJ2-7
clone_size: -
cdr3_nt: TGTGCCAGCAGTTACGTACAGGGAACTGCCTACGAGCAGTACTTC
cdr3_aa: CASSYVQGTAYEQYF

d_call: TRBD1
v_call: TRBV29-1
j_call: TRBJ2-7
clone_size: -
cdr3_nt: TGCAGCGTTGAAGGACAGGGTACCTACGAGCAGTACTTC
cdr3_aa: CSVEGQGTYEQYF

d_call: TRBD2
v_call: TRBV6-1
j_call: TRBJ2-7
clone_size: -
cdr3_nt: TGTGCCAGCAGTGAAGCGGGTTGGGCGGGAGCCTACGAGCAGTACTTC
cdr3_aa: CASSEAGWAGAYEQYF

d_call: -
v_call: TRBV19
j_call: TRBJ1-1
clone_size: -
cdr3_nt: TGTGCCAGTAGTATTCGGGGGGAGGTGAACACTGAAGCTTTCTTT
cdr3_aa: CASSIRGEVNTEAFF

d_call: -
v_call: TRBV5-6
j_call: TRBJ2-7
clone_size: -
cdr3_nt: TGTGCCAGCAGCTTTGGGGGGTCCCTCTCTTACGAGCAGTACTTC
cdr3_aa: CASSFGGSLSYEQYF

d_call: TRBD1
v_call: TRBV19
j_call: TRBJ2-7
clone_size: -
cdr3_nt: TGTGCCAGCGGAAGGGGGACAGACCCGTACGAGCAGTACTTC
cdr3_aa: CASGRGTDPYEQYF

d_call: -
v_call: TRBV14
j_call: TRBJ1-2
clone_size: -
cdr3_nt: TGTGCCAGCAGCCAAGATGGGGGCGAGGCCTATGGCTACACCTTC
cdr3_aa: CASSQDGGEAYGYTF

d_call: -
v_call: TRBV15
j_call: TRBJ1-1
clone_size: few
cdr3_nt: TGTGCCACCAGCAGAGATTTAGGGGACACTGAAGCTTTCTTT
cdr3_aa: CATSRDLGDTEAFF

d_call: TRBD1
v_call: TRBV6-5
j_call: TRBJ2-7
clone_size: -
cdr3_nt: TGTGCCAGCAGTTACTCCCCGGGGACAGTCTCCTACGAGCAGTACTTC
cdr3_aa: CASSYSPGTVSYEQYF

d_call: -
v_call: TRBV5-8
j_call: TRBJ1-4
clone_size: -
cdr3_nt: TGTGCCAGCAGCCTTCCTGGACAAACAAATGAAAAACTGTTTTTT
cdr3_aa: CASSLPGQTNEKLFF

d_call: -
v_call: TRBV28
j_call: TRBJ2-6
clone_size: -
cdr3_nt: TGTGCCAGCAGTTTAGGCCAGATCTCTGGGGCCAACGTCCTGACTTTC
cdr3_aa: CASSLGQISGANVLTF

d_call: -
v_call: TRBV5-6
j_call: TRBJ1-1
clone_size: -
cdr3_nt: TGTGCCAGCAGCGTGGACGGCACTGAAGCTTTCTTT
cdr3_aa: CASSVDGTEAFF

d_call: -
v_call: TRBV5-1
j_call: TRBJ2-7
clone_size: -
cdr3_nt: TGCGCCAGCAGCTTAGCGGAGTCCTACGAGCAGTACTTC
cdr3_aa: CASSLAESYEQYF

d_call: TRBD1
v_call: TRBV7-8
j_call: TRBJ1-4
clone_size: -
cdr3_nt: TGTGCCAGCAGCTCCGGACAGGGTTTGGAAAAACTGTTTTTT
cdr3_aa: CASSSGQGLEKLFF

d_call: -
v_call: TRBV11-2
j_call: TRBJ2-7
clone_size: -
cdr3_nt: TGTGCCAGCAGCTTAGTGGGGGCAGGGGACGAGCAGTACTTC
cdr3_aa: CASSLVGAGDEQYF

d_call: -
v_call: TRBV5-6
j_call: TRBJ1-2
clone_size: -
cdr3_nt: TGTGCCAGCAGCTCGCAGGCAGCATATGGCTACACCTTC
cdr3_aa: CASSSQAAYGYTF

d_call: -
v_call: TRBV7-9
j_call: TRBJ2-7
clone_size: once
cdr3_nt: TGTGCCAGCAGTAGGGTCGTTGGGGCCTCCTACGAGCAGTACTTC
cdr3_aa: CASSRVVGASYEQYF

d_call: -
v_call: TRBV7-9
j_call: TRBJ2-7
clone_size: few
cdr3_nt: TGTGCCAGCAGCTTAGCTGACACCGCCTACGAGCAGTACTTC
cdr3_aa: CASSLADTAYEQYF

d_call: -
v_call: TRBV28
j_call: TRBJ2-7
clone_size: once
cdr3_nt: TGTGCCAGCAGTTCGATCTCCGCGGGGTCCCCAGGCCCTTCCTACGAGCAGTACTTC
cdr3_aa: CASSSISAGSPGPSYEQYF

d_call: -
v_call: TRBV7-9
j_call: TRBJ2-7
clone_size: -
cdr3_nt: TGTGCCAGCAGCTTAGCGGGACGGGGAGGCGAGCAGTACTTC
cdr3_aa: CASSLAGRGGEQYF

d_call: -
v_call: TRBV27
j_call: TRBJ1-4
clone_size: -
cdr3_nt: TGTGCCAGCAGTACCACTCACAGGGCTGGGACGAGGAAACTGTTTTTT
cdr3_aa: CASSTTHRAGTRKLFF

d_call: -
v_call: TRBV7-8
j_call: TRBJ2-1
clone_size: -
cdr3_nt: TGTGCCAGCAGCTTTGTGTCATCTGAGCAGTTCTTC
cdr3_aa: CASSFVSSEQFF

d_call: TRBD1
v_call: TRBV7-9
j_call: TRBJ2-7
clone_size: -
cdr3_nt: TGTGCCAGCAGCTCGGACAGGGGAAACCCCTACGAGCAGTACTTC
cdr3_aa: CASSSDRGNPYEQYF

d_call: TRBD1
v_call: TRBV9
j_call: TRBJ2-1
clone_size: -
cdr3_nt: TGTGCCAGCAGCGGGGGACAGGGGGCGCCCTACAATGAGCAGTTCTTC
cdr3_aa: CASSGGQGAPYNEQFF

d_call: -
v_call: TRBV6-6
j_call: TRBJ1-2
clone_size: -
cdr3_nt: TGTGCCAGCGACCGGACAGCCTATGGCTACACCTTC
cdr3_aa: CASDRTAYGYTF

d_call: TRBD2
v_call: TRBV29-1
j_call: TRBJ2-7
clone_size: -
cdr3_nt: TGCAGCGTTACCGGGACTAGCTACGAGCAGTACTTC
cdr3_aa: CSVTGTSYEQYF

d_call: -
v_call: TRBV7-9
j_call: TRBJ1-4
clone_size: few
cdr3_nt: TGTGCCAGCAGCTTAGCGTACACAGGGTCGCCTAATGAAAAACTGTTTTTT
cdr3_aa: CASSLAYTGSPNEKLFF

d_call: TRBD1
v_call: TRBV11-2
j_call: TRBJ1-2
clone_size: -
cdr3_nt: TGTGCCAGCAGCTCAGTTTACAGGGGGCGCGATGGCTACACCTTC
cdr3_aa: CASSSVYRGRDGYTF

d_call: -
v_call: TRBV2
j_call: TRBJ1-1
clone_size: -
cdr3_nt: TGTGCCAGCAGTGAAGAAACAGTGAACACTGAAGCTTTCTTT
cdr3_aa: CASSEETVNTEAFF

d_call: -
v_call: TRBV10-2
j_call: TRBJ2-1
clone_size: -
cdr3_nt: TGCGCCAGCAGTGAACAGGTGTACAATGAGCAGTTCTTC
cdr3_aa: CASSEQVYNEQFF

d_call: -
v_call: TRBV6-1
j_call: TRBJ2-7
clone_size: few
cdr3_nt: TGTGCCAGTAGTATCCAGGGTTACGAGCAGTACTTC
cdr3_aa: CASSIQGYEQYF

d_call: -
v_call: TRBV28
j_call: TRBJ1-3
clone_size: -
cdr3_nt: TGTGCCAGCAATCCCTCCAGGGAATCTGGAAACACCATATATTTT
cdr3_aa: CASNPSRESGNTIYF

d_call: TRBD1
v_call: TRBV5-6
j_call: TRBJ2-7
clone_size: -
cdr3_nt: TGTGCCAGCAGCTGGGACAGCTCCTACGAGCAGTACTTC
cdr3_aa: CASSWDSSYEQYF

d_call: -
v_call: TRBV13
j_call: TRBJ1-2
clone_size: -
cdr3_nt: TGTGCCAGCCAGGACAGCACCACCTTC
cdr3_aa: CASQDSTTF

d_call: -
v_call: TRBV27
j_call: TRBJ1-2
clone_size: -
cdr3_nt: TGTGCCAGCAGTTTATCCCCGCAGGGAGGGCAGGTCTATGGCTACACCTTC
cdr3_aa: CASSLSPQGGQVYGYTF

d_call: -
v_call: TRBV9
j_call: TRBJ2-7
clone_size: -
cdr3_nt: TGTGCCAGCAGCGGAGGCCCCCGTGGGGAGCAGTACTTC
cdr3_aa: CASSGGPRGEQYF

d_call: TRBD2
v_call: TRBV4-2
j_call: TRBJ2-7
clone_size: -
cdr3_nt: TGTGCCAGCAGCGAATATACTAGCGGGAGTTCCTACGAGCAGTACTTC
cdr3_aa: CASSEYTSGSSYEQYF

d_call: -
v_call: TRBV4-2
j_call: TRBJ1-6
clone_size: -
cdr3_nt: TGTGCCAGCAGCCAGGGGGCCCAAGCCCTCCACTTT
cdr3_aa: CASSQGAQALHF